The rows below give T cell receptor beta chains drawn from one sample of a study of shared clonotypes between healthy human individuals. Sequenced by immunoSEQ multiplex PCR; TCRdb stores in-frame clones only, minus some. The sample contains about 1 million clones, around 74% of which appear only once. Source material: memory CD4+ T cells sorted from blood. The receptor source for this set is a man between 18 and 35 years old in good health. CDR3s include the opening cysteine and the closing phenylalanine or tryptophan. The D gene is left open where the match is weak. Clone sizes are given selectively: once, few, many, or a class where the clone is expanded.

TRBD2	.	TRBJ2-7	TRBV4-3	TGCGCCAGCAGCCAAGATTTCCCGGGAGGGCCCGACGAGCAGTACTTC	CASSQDFPGGPDEQYF
TRBD1	.	TRBJ1-5	TRBV5-1	TGCGCCAGCAGCGCAACAGGGGAGAATCAGCCCCAGCATTTT	CASSATGENQPQHF
.	.	TRBJ2-3	TRBV5-1	TGCGCCAGCAGCCCCGTTGGTAGCGTGGCGGATACGCAGTATTTT	CASSPVGSVADTQYF
TRBD2	.	TRBJ2-3	TRBV19	TGTGCCACTACCGGGGCGGGAGAGGTCACAGATACGCAGTATTTT	CATTGAGEVTDTQYF
.	.	TRBJ1-4	TRBV19	TGTGCCAGTAGTTCTCCCGGGGCTAATGAAAAACTGTTTTTT	CASSSPGANEKLFF
TRBD1	.	TRBJ1-1	TRBV5-1	TGCGCCAGCAGTCAACAGACGACAGGGGGGAACACTGAAGCTTTCTTT	CASSQQTTGGNTEAFF
TRBD2	few	TRBJ2-7	TRBV13	TGTGCCAGCAGCTTATCTAGCGGGATCACCTCCTACGAGCAGTACTTC	CASSLSSGITSYEQYF
.	once	TRBJ1-2	TRBV7-9	TGTGCCAGCAGCCGACTTGACTTAGATGGCTACACCTTC	CASSRLDLDGYTF
.	once	TRBJ2-7	TRBV12-2	TGTGCAAGTCGCTCGAGTTTTCCGACTCAGGGGAGCTCCTACGAGCAGTACTTC	CASRSSFPTQGSSYEQYF
TRBD2	.	TRBJ2-3	TRBV5-1	TGCGCCAGCAGCGGAGCGGGAACCACAGATACGCAGTATTTT	CASSGAGTTDTQYF
TRBD1	.	TRBJ1-5	TRBV19	TGTGCCAGTAACCATTGGAAGATGGACAGGGACAGTAGCAATCAGCCCCAGCATTTT	CASNHWKMDRDSSNQPQHF
.	.	TRBJ2-3	TRBV29-1	TGCAGCGTTGCATGGAACGGGGGCACCACAGATACGCAGTATTTT	CSVAWNGGTTDTQYF
.	few	TRBJ2-4	TRBV5-6	TGTGCCAGCAGCTTGTCACAGTACTTC	CASSLSQYF
TRBD1	once	TRBJ1-5	TRBV4-1	TGCGCCAGCAGCCAAGATTACAGGGGGCCTCAGCCCCAGCATTTT	CASSQDYRGPQPQHF
.	.	TRBJ1-6	TRBV6-1	TGTGCCAGCAGTCACCCACTAGGGGATTCACCCCTCCACTTT	CASSHPLGDSPLHF
.	few	TRBJ1-5	TRBV2	TGTGCCAGCAGTGCGGACGCACAGCCCCAGCATTTT	CASSADAQPQHF